Below, 32 T cell receptor beta chains from the same sample are listed, as sequenced in a study of post-analysis software for immune sequencing data. Study-wide results and limits: Higher frequency in patients than in controls was seen for about five TRBV segments, with TRBV5-6, TRBV5-1 and TRBV20-1 among them.

Every TCR beta cDNA library bore unique molecular identifiers. TCRdb reprocessed the PCR reads with MiXCR, giving one entry per CDR3 protein. The repertoire holds about 380,000 distinct CDR3 sequences, with less than 40% as singletons. No antigen is known for these receptors. The sample consisted of blood. Receptors were obtained from a girl aged 10-17 years with multiple sclerosis.

The rearrangement links TRBV7-2 to TRBJ1-4, with 8 bases that match TRBD1. Germline V gene lookup returns CDR1 SGHTA and CDR2 FQGNSA. The CDR3 has 14 amino acids. V lost 5 bases, J lost 7 bases, and 6 bases stayed unmatched. In DNA, the CDR3 is TGTGCCAGCAGCATCCTAGACAGGGGTGAAAAACTGTTTTTT. Amino acid sequence: CASSILDRGEKLFF. Complete variable domain (other parts from reference TRBV7-2 and TRBJ1-4): GAGVSQSPSNKVTEKGKDVELRCDPISGHTALYWYRQSLGQGLEFLIYFQGNSAPDKSGLPSDRFSAERTGGSVSTLTIQRTQQEDSAVYLCASSILDRGEKLFFGSGTQLSVL.

V and J are TRBV9 and TRBJ2-1; no clear D gene. Germline CDR1 reads SGDLS; CDR2 reads YYNGEE. V was shortened by 4 bases and J by 5 bases, with 13 bases between the two germline ends. The CDR3 has 14 residues. CDR3 sequence (DNA): TGTGCCAGCAGCACGTCGGCAAACAACAATGAGCAGTTCTTC. Protein product: CASSTSANNNEQFF.

The chain employs TRBV7-2 and TRBJ1-1, with unresolved D. The CDR3 is 11 amino acids. The ends were cut back, 5 bases at V and 2 bases at J, with 3 bases in the middle. CDR1 SGHTA and CDR2 FQGNSA come from the germline V gene. The CDR3 here is CASSGNTEAFF. The CDR3 DNA sequence: TGTGCCAGCAGCGGTAACACTGAAGCTTTCTTT.

This clonotype was detected a few times. The J gene is TRBJ2-5, the V gene TRBV20-1, with TRBD2 as a possible D gene (6 bases). This CDR3 comprises 14 residues. CDR1 DFQATT and CDR2 SNEGSKA come from the germline V gene (reference sequence). V lost 0 bases, J lost 6 bases, and 14 bases lay in between. CDR3 nucleotides: TGCAGTGCTAGAGATTGGAGGGAAGGAAAGACCCAGTACTTC. Residues: CSARDWREGKTQYF.

The chain links TRBV2 to TRBJ1-5; D gene unclear. The CDR3 sequence is 11 residues long. Trimming stripped 6 bases from V and 11 bases from J, with 11 bases between. Germline values: CDR1 SNHLY, CDR2 FYNNEI. The chain's CDR3 is CASSNSRAQHF. CDR3 DNA: TGTGCCAGCAGCAATTCTAGGGCCCAGCATTTT.

This clonotype was counted at least ten times. The chain uses TRBV4-3 and TRBJ2-2; no clear D gene. V gave up 4 bases and J gave up 0 bases, with 6 bases separating them. The CDR3 covers 14 residues. Germline loops: CDR1 LGHNA, CDR2 YSLEER. The DNA of the CDR3 is TGCGCCAGCAGCCCCGCAGCGAACACCGGGGAGCTGTTTTTT. This translates into CASSPAANTGELFF.

This clonotype was counted a few times. The CDR3 here is CSARDRSGDQETQYF. For the CDR3, the DNA is TGCAGTGCTAGAGATAGGTCAGGGGACCAAGAGACCCAGTACTTC. The genes are TRBV20-1 and TRBJ2-5, with D maybe TRBD1 (6 bases). V lost 0 bases and J lost 0, with 11 bases in between. The CDR3 spans 15 residues. CDR1 is DFQATT, CDR2 SNEGSKA, per germline (reference sequence).

Note on this clonotype: This clone may be a read error of a much larger clone one base away. CDR3 region: CATSENPLYEQYF. The CDR3 DNA is TGTGCCACCAGTGAGAACCCCCTTTACGAGCAGTACTTC. The J gene is TRBJ2-7, the V gene TRBV10-3; D unresolved. The germline V gene encodes CDR1 ENHRY and CDR2 SYGVKD. The CDR3 covers 13 residues.

V and J are TRBV12-3 or TRBV12-4 and TRBJ1-1, with D possibly matching TRBD1 (5 bases). The V gene lost 3 bases and the J gene lost 11 bases, with 13 bases spanning the gap. This CDR3 comprises 12 residues. The CDR3 DNA reads as TGTGCCAGCAGTTTTGCCGGGGCCTACGCTTTCTTT. This gives the protein CASSFAGAYAFF.

The chain couples TRBV19 to TRBJ1-6, with 7 bases fitting TRBD1. The germline V gene has CDR1 LNHDA and CDR2 SQIVND (reference sequence). The V and J ends lost 3 bases and 12 bases, in that order; junction bases with no gene match: 5. This CDR3 spans 13 amino acids. CDR3 loop: CASSMDRLEPLHF. As DNA, the CDR3 is TGTGCCAGTAGTATGGACAGGTTGGAACCCCTCCACTTT.

This chain joins TRBV7-3 and TRBJ2-7, with D unclear. Germline V gene sequence: CDR1 SGHTA, CDR2 FQGTGA. Trimming removed 5 bases at V and 5 bases at J, with 10 bases between. This CDR3 spans 12 amino acids. The CDR3 DNA sequence: TGTGCCAGCAGCCCCCGTAAAAACGAGCAGTACTTC. Amino acids: CASSPRKNEQYF.

The V gene is TRBV4-3, the J gene TRBJ2-7, with TRBD2 identical over 9 bases. The V segment lost 0 bases and the J segment 5 bases; nucleotides outside the gene matches: 5. This CDR3 has 15 amino acids. CDR1 and CDR2 from the germline V gene are LGHNA and YSLEER. The CDR3 bases are TGCGCCAGCAGCCAAGATGGCGGGGGGGAGGACGAGCAGTACTTC. Encoded protein: CASSQDGGGEDEQYF.

CDR3 bases: TGTGCCAGCGCACAATGGGATTCCTACGAGCAGTACTTC. It encodes CASAQWDSYEQYF. The chain uses TRBV5-6 and TRBJ2-7; D gene uncertain. The V end was cut by 7 bases, the J end by 1 base, with 12 bases between. This CDR3 has 13 residues. Germline CDR1 SGHDT, CDR2 YYEEEE. Complete variable domain (other parts from reference TRBV5-6 and TRBJ2-7): DAGVTQSPTHLIKTRGQQVTLRCSPKSGHDTVSWYQQALGQGPQFIFQYYEEEERQRGNFPDRFSGHQFPNYSSELNVNALLLGDSALYLCASAQWDSYEQYFGPGTRLTVT.

The chain has TRBV7-6 and TRBJ2-1, with no clear D. The CDR3 length is 14 residues. V was cut by 2 bases and J by 6 bases, with 11 bases left in between. Germline CDR1 SGHVS, CDR2 FNYEAQ. The CDR3, as DNA: TGTGCCAGCAGCTTATACCCGGTAGTCAATGAGCAGTTCTTC. Amino acids: CASSLYPVVNEQFF.

This clonotype appeared a single time. One end of the junction is discordant with germline, which a read error may explain. V and J are TRBV24-1 and TRBJ2-5; tentatively, D is TRBD1 (6 bases). Germline V gene lookup returns CDR1 KGHDR and CDR2 SFDVKD. The CDR3 sequence is 15 residues long. CDR3 loop: CATSESRRGRETQYF. CDR3 nucleotide sequence: TGTGCCACTAGTGAGTCACGCAGGGGCCGGGAGACCCAGTACTTC.

V usage is TRBV18 and J usage is TRBJ2-5; no reliable D call. The CDR3 is made up of 14 amino acids. CDR1 is KGHSH, CDR2 LQKENI, per germline. V was clipped by 3 bases and J by 10 bases, with 18 bases between them. The CDR3 here is CASSPSRPPAIQYF. CDR3 DNA: TGTGCCAGCTCACCCTCCCGACCGCCCGCCATCCAGTACTTC.

The gene calls are TRBV12-3 or TRBV12-4 and TRBJ1-5; TRBD1 matches 9 bases. The CDR3 has 17 residues. With 4 bases clipped from V and 0 bases from J, the junction kept 7 bases outside the gene matches. The CDR3 region is CASSWRQGGYSNQPQHF. The CDR3 DNA reads as TGTGCCAGCAGTTGGCGACAGGGGGGCTATAGCAATCAGCCCCAGCATTTT.

The chain combines TRBV10-3 with TRBJ2-3, with 8 bases that match TRBD1. Germline-derived CDR1 and CDR2 are ENHRY and SYGVKD. Unmatched junction bases numbered 5, after V lost 4 bases and J lost 2 bases. The CDR3 consists of 15 residues. The CDR3 spells CAISGGQGATDTQYF. The DNA of the CDR3 is TGTGCCATCAGTGGAGGTCAGGGGGCCACAGATACGCAGTATTTT.

This clonotype was detected a few times. The chain couples TRBV5-1 to TRBJ2-1, with TRBD1 matching 8 bases. Trimming cost V 4 bases and J 0 bases; bases outside gene matches: 6. Germline V gene sequence: CDR1 SGHRS, CDR2 YFSETQ. The CDR3 runs to 16 residues. The CDR3 here is CASSPLGQGSYNEQFF. The CDR3 DNA follows: TGCGCCAGCAGCCCCCTAGGACAGGGCTCCTACAATGAGCAGTTCTTC.

A few counts support this clonotype. V is TRBV7-2 and J is TRBJ1-2; 8 nucleotides agree with TRBD1. The CDR3 runs to 14 residues. The junction had 4 bases not matched to a gene; V was cut back by 1 base and J by 6 bases. Germline loops: CDR1 SGHTA, CDR2 FQGNSA. CDR3 amino acids: CASSLDLTGDGYTF. The CDR3 DNA reads TGTGCCAGCAGCTTAGATTTGACAGGGGATGGCTACACCTTC. Based on the CDR3 plus reference TRBV7-2 and TRBJ1-2, the full variable domain is GAGVSQSPSNKVTEKGKDVELRCDPISGHTALYWYRQSLGQGLEFLIYFQGNSAPDKSGLPSDRFSAERTGGSVSTLTIQRTQQEDSAVYLCASSLDLTGDGYTFGSGTRLTVV.

This clonotype was detected a few times. V is TRBV25-1 and J is TRBJ2-3, with D uncertain. Trimming left V 3 bases short and J 7 bases short, with 11 bases between. The CDR3 sequence is 13 residues long. Germline assignment: CDR1 MGHDK and CDR2 SYGVNS. Here the CDR3 DNA reads TGTGCCAGCAGTGACCTGGAGACCAATACGCAGTATTTT. Amino acid sequence: CASSDLETNTQYF.

The chain recombines TRBV7-6 with TRBJ2-7, with D possibly being TRBD1 or TRBD2 (6 bases each). Trimming stripped 4 bases from V and 6 bases from J, with 13 bases between. The CDR3 is 13 residues long. Germline CDR1 reads SGHVS; CDR2 reads FNYEAQ. In DNA form, the CDR3 reads TGTGCCAGCAGCTCCCCGGGGGCGCTCGAGCAGTACTTC. Amino acids: CASSSPGALEQYF.

This clonotype was detected only once. The V call is TRBV6-5, the J call TRBJ2-7; the D gene is possibly TRBD1 (5 bases). V was clipped by 5 bases and J by 4 bases, with 15 bases between them. Per the germline V gene, CDR1 is MNHEY and CDR2 is SVGAGI. CDR3 size: 14 residues. CDR3 nucleotide sequence: TGTGCCAGCAGTGATCGACAGATACCTTACGAGCAGTACTTC. As protein: CASSDRQIPYEQYF.

This chain links TRBV5-1 with TRBJ2-5, with 11 bases lining up with TRBD1. V lost 4 bases, J lost 4 bases, and 3 bases stayed unmatched. CDR3 length: 14 residues. Germline V gives CDR1 SGHRS, CDR2 YFSETQ. The CDR3 DNA reads TGCGCCAGCAGCCGGGGACAGGGGGGAGAGACCCAGTACTTC. Translating it yields CASSRGQGGETQYF.

The chain is built from TRBV12-3 or TRBV12-4 and TRBJ2-5, with 10 bases identical to TRBD2. This CDR3 spans 14 amino acids. The J segment lost 9 bases and the V segment lost 3 bases, leaving 7 bases of the junction unmatched. The CDR3 here is CASSLSGGARAQYF. CDR3 coding DNA: TGTGCCAGCAGTTTGAGCGGGGGGGCCAGGGCCCAGTACTTC.

This sequence joins TRBV28 and TRBJ1-4; a weak D match, TRBD1 (5 bases). Trimming shortened V by 3 bases and J by 5 bases, and 16 bases separated the two germline ends. The germline gives CDR1 MDHEN, CDR2 SYDVKM. This CDR3 comprises 16 residues. CDR3 nucleotides: TGTGCCAGCAGTTTGCCGGGACTGCTTCTAAATGAAAAACTGTTTTTT. It encodes CASSLPGLLLNEKLFF.

This chain uses TRBV3-1 with TRBJ2-7, with TRBD2 matching 9 bases. Germline loops: CDR1 LGHDT, CDR2 YNNKEL (reference sequence). This CDR3 is 16 amino acids long. V shed 0 bases, J shed 2 bases, and the junction held 5 bases outside the gene matches. As DNA, the CDR3 is TGTGCCAGCAGCCAAGATACGGCTAGCGGGGCCTACGAGCAGTACTTC. It translates to CASSQDTASGAYEQYF.

The V call is TRBV7-9, the J call TRBJ1-1; 7 bases match TRBD1. This CDR3 spans 15 amino acids. CDR1 SEHNR and CDR2 FQNEAQ come from the germline V gene (reference sequence). The V segment lost 2 bases and the J segment 7 bases; nucleotides outside the gene matches: 10. CDR3 sequence (DNA): TGTGCCAGCAGCTTATACGAAGGGGGCGAAGTTGAAGCTTTCTTT. Translating gives CASSLYEGGEVEAFF.

The V gene is TRBV5-1, the J gene TRBJ1-2; D is uncertain. Trimming stripped 3 bases from V and 3 bases from J, with 12 bases between. CDR3 length: 14 amino acids. The germline V gene encodes CDR1 SGHRS and CDR2 YFSETQ. The CDR3 region has the DNA TGCGCCAGCAGCTCTGGCCCTGGAGACTATGGCTACACCTTC. This sequence encodes CASSSGPGDYGYTF.

This clonotype was picked up a small number of times. The chain has TRBV7-2 and TRBJ2-3; tentative D call: TRBD2 (5 bases). V was clipped by 5 bases and J by 1 base, with 13 bases between them. The CDR3 length is 15 residues. Germline V gene data show CDR1 as SGHTA and CDR2 as FQGNSA. CDR3 protein: CASSLNERGTDTQYF. The CDR3 bases are TGTGCCAGCAGCCTCAACGAGAGGGGCACAGATACGCAGTATTTT.

This chain connects TRBV20-1 to TRBJ2-3; 13 bases fit TRBD2. The junction had 1 base not matched to a gene; V was cut back by 6 bases and J by 4 bases. Per the germline V gene, CDR1 is DFQATT and CDR2 is SNEGSKA (reference sequence). The CDR3 has 13 amino acids. The CDR3 coding sequence is TGCAGTGCCGGGACTAGCGGGGCAGATACGCAGTATTTT. Its protein is CSAGTSGADTQYF.

The chain is built from TRBV20-1 and TRBJ1-5; tentative D call: TRBD1 (6 bases). Trimming shortened V by 3 bases and J by 6 bases, and 15 bases separated the two germline ends. Germline V gene lookup returns CDR1 DFQATT and CDR2 SNEGSKA (reference sequence). The CDR3 runs 14 residues. The CDR3 DNA sequence: TGCAGTGCTAGCTTCGGGGGGCGAGGTCAGCCCCAGCATTTT. Encoded protein: CSASFGGRGQPQHF.